The 28 T cell receptor beta chains below were found in one sample sequenced in a study of cytomegalovirus exposure and HLA in healthy donors. This PCR relied on a set of 60 Vbeta primers and 13 Jbeta primers. TCRdb's copy holds only in-frame clones and misses some; the assay was immunoSEQ multiplex PCR. The record lists 77,000 or so clones, of which the ten most abundant hold approximately 4.6%. Sample: PBMCs. The source of these receptors is a young man in good health and CMV-seronegative.

The V call is TRBV15, the J call TRBJ2-4; tentative D call: TRBD2 (5 bases). V was shortened by 1 base and J by 6 bases, with 13 bases between the two germline ends. The CDR3 runs to 15 residues. Germline CDR1 is LNHNV and CDR2 is YYDKDF (reference sequence). CDR3 in amino acids: CATSRGGGLSNIQYF. The CDR3 DNA follows: TGTGCCACCAGCAGAGGTGGAGGACTGTCAAACATTCAGTACTTC. Full variable domain (outside the CDR3, taken from reference TRBV15 and TRBJ2-4): DAMVIQNPRYQVTQFGKPVTLSCSQTLNHNVMYWYQQKSSQAPKLLFHYYDKDFNNEADTPDNFQSRRPNTSFCFLDIRSPGLGDTAMYLCATSRGGGLSNIQYFGAGTRLSVL.

The J gene is TRBJ2-4, the V gene TRBV6-4, with a tentative D call TRBD2 (7 bases). This CDR3 spans 14 amino acids. Trimming stripped 6 bases from V and 7 bases from J, with 16 bases between. CDR1 and CDR2 (germline): MRHNA, SNTAGT. The CDR3 nucleotides read TGTGCCAGCAGCCCGGAGGGGGGGGTGAACATTCAGTACTTC. Its protein is CASSPEGGVNIQYF.

The genes are TRBV4-1 and TRBJ2-4; TRBD2 matches at 15 bases. The CDR3 extends over 20 amino acids. Trimming removed 2 bases from V and 0 bases from J; junction bases left unmatched: 8. The germline CDR1 and CDR2 sequences are MGHRA and YSYEKL. CDR3 DNA: TGCGCCAGCAGCCAATCCAAAGGACTAGCGGGAGGGTTAGCCAAAAACATTCAGTACTTC. Translated: CASSQSKGLAGGLAKNIQYF.

The CDR3, as DNA: TGTGCCTGGAACCTTGGGGCAGACAATGAGCAGTTCTTC. This translates into CAWNLGADNEQFF. The gene calls are TRBV30 and TRBJ2-1; tentatively, D is TRBD1 (5 bases). Trimming took off 4 bases at V and 5 bases at J, with 12 bases between the two ends. CDR3 length: 13 residues. Germline V gene sequence: CDR1 GTSNPN, CDR2 SVGIG (reference sequence).

The chain is built from TRBV7-2 and TRBJ2-7; 9 bases are a match to TRBD1. The CDR3 runs to 14 residues. CDR1 SGHTA and CDR2 FQGNSA come from the germline V gene. The V segment lost 3 bases and the J segment 7 bases; nucleotides outside the gene matches: 7. This CDR3 is CASSLGTGNGEQYF. CDR3 in DNA: TGTGCCAGCAGCTTGGGGACAGGGAACGGGGAGCAGTACTTC.

This chain joins TRBV25-1 and TRBJ1-3; tentative D call: TRBD1 (6 bases). Trimming cost V 5 bases and J 3 bases, with 17 bases left between them. The CDR3 extends over 16 amino acids. The germline V gene has CDR1 MGHDK and CDR2 SYGVNS. CDR3 in amino acids: CASSTNTGQGGNTIYF. The CDR3 DNA reads as TGTGCCAGCAGTACAAATACAGGGCAGGGTGGAAACACCATATATTTT.

The V gene is TRBV29-1, the J gene TRBJ2-3; TRBD1 matches 10 bases. This CDR3 has 12 amino acids. J gave up 5 bases and V 6 bases, and 2 bases lay outside the gene matches. Germline loops: CDR1 SQVTM, CDR2 ANQGSEA. The CDR3 is CSVDRGQDTQYF. The CDR3 nucleotides are TGCAGCGTCGACAGGGGGCAAGATACGCAGTATTTT.

The J gene is TRBJ2-3, the V gene TRBV7-2, with TRBD2 matching 10 bases. Trimming at V came to 2 bases and at J to 0 bases, leaving 2 bases not matched to a gene. There are 16 residues in the CDR3. Germline CDR1 SGHTA, CDR2 FQGNSA. CDR3 sequence (DNA): TGTGCCAGCAGCTTAACTAGCGGGGCTAGCACAGATACGCAGTATTTT. It specifies CASSLTSGASTDTQYF.

The chain is built from TRBV5-1 and TRBJ2-7; the match to TRBD2 covers 9 bases. Germline V gene lookup returns CDR1 SGHRS and CDR2 YFSETQ. Trimming cost V 5 bases and J 3 bases; bases outside gene matches: 12. The CDR3 totals 16 residues. The CDR3, as DNA: TGCGCCAGCAGTCTTGGACCGGGACTAGCTATCTACGAGCAGTACTTC. Translation: CASSLGPGLAIYEQYF.

The chain employs TRBV6-6 and TRBJ2-5, with 11 bases fitting TRBD2. The CDR3 is made up of 14 amino acids. The V gene's germline CDR1 is MNHNY and CDR2 SVGAGI (reference sequence). The V gene end was trimmed by 6 bases and the J gene end by 2 bases; junction bases not matched to a gene: 2. This CDR3 reads CASRTSGVQETQYF. The CDR3 DNA follows: TGTGCCAGCAGGACTAGCGGGGTTCAAGAGACCCAGTACTTC.

The chain has TRBV6-5 and TRBJ2-4; D unresolved. The CDR3 runs to 14 residues. Trimming left V 7 bases short and J 1 base short, with 11 bases between. Germline V gene data show CDR1 as MNHEY and CDR2 as SVGAGI. The CDR3 spells CASIPLRAKNIQYF. In DNA, the CDR3 is TGTGCCAGCATCCCCCTCCGGGCCAAAAACATTCAGTACTTC.

The chain uses TRBV6-5 and TRBJ2-1; D ambiguous. The V gene lost 4 bases and the J gene lost 6 bases, with 13 bases spanning the gap. The germline gives CDR1 MNHEY, CDR2 SVGAGI. This CDR3 spans 14 amino acids. CDR3 nucleotides: TGTGCCAGCAGTTCTCCTTCCGGGTTCAATGAGCAGTTCTTC. It yields the protein CASSSPSGFNEQFF.

In DNA form, the CDR3 reads TGCGCCAGCAGCCTGCTTGGGGGGGAAGGAGAGACCCAGTACTTC. As protein: CASSLLGGEGETQYF. The chain links TRBV5-1 to TRBJ2-5; 7 nucleotides align to TRBD2. There are 15 residues in the CDR3. Germline values: CDR1 SGHRS, CDR2 YFSETQ. Losses at the gene ends were 4 bases for V and 4 bases for J; bases not matched to a gene: 10.

This sequence joins TRBV29-1 and TRBJ2-1; a weak D match, TRBD2 (5 bases). The V gene's germline CDR1 is SQVTM and CDR2 ANQGSEA. The CDR3 is 15 amino acids. Trimming removed 1 base from V and 0 bases from J, with 10 bases in between. The CDR3 DNA is TGCAGCGTTGAAGGCTTAGAGGGCTCCTACAATGAGCAGTTCTTC. Translating gives CSVEGLEGSYNEQFF.

V usage is TRBV2 and J usage is TRBJ2-3; possibly TRBD1 for D (5 bases). V shed 3 bases and J shed 4 bases, with 5 bases lying between them. CDR3 length: 12 amino acids. CDR1 and CDR2 from the germline V gene are SNHLY and FYNNEI. The CDR3 nucleotides read TGTGCCAGCAGTGACAGGGCAGATACGCAGTATTTT. It encodes CASSDRADTQYF.

The rearrangement links TRBV6-1 to TRBJ1-5; 8 bases align to TRBD1. The CDR3 runs to 15 residues. The germline gives CDR1 MNHNS, CDR2 SASEGT. V gave up 0 bases and J gave up 9 bases; unmatched junction bases: 7. In DNA form, the CDR3 reads TGTGCCAGCAGTGAAGCCCTCGAAGGACAGGGGCCCCAGCATTTT. Its protein product is CASSEALEGQGPQHF.

The chain combines TRBV18 with TRBJ1-1; 8 nucleotides match TRBD1. V shed 3 bases and J 4 bases; nucleotides not matched to a gene: 10. The CDR3 extends over 16 amino acids. CDR1 KGHSH and CDR2 LQKENI come from the germline V gene. The CDR3 DNA reads TGTGCCAGCTCACCCATGGACAGGGCGGGATTCACTGAAGCTTTCTTT. This codes for CASSPMDRAGFTEAFF. The full variable domain, completed using reference TRBV18 and TRBJ1-1, is NAGVMQNPRHLVRRRGQEARLRCSPMKGHSHVYWYRQLPEEGLKFMVYLQKENIIDESGMPKERFSAEFPKEGPSILRIQQVVRGDSAAYFCASSPMDRAGFTEAFFGQGTRLTVV.

V is TRBV7-8 and J is TRBJ1-2, with a tentative D call TRBD1 (6 bases). This CDR3 has 13 residues. Trimming cost V 5 bases and J 6 bases, with 13 bases left between them. The V gene's germline CDR1 is SGHVS and CDR2 FQNEAQ. Here the CDR3 DNA reads TGTGCCAGCAGCCAAGGGACAAGGGATGGCTACACCTTC. Translation: CASSQGTRDGYTF.

The chain is built from TRBV6-6 and TRBJ2-3; 7 bases are shared with TRBD1. This CDR3 has 14 amino acids. V lost 8 bases and J lost 0; bases outside the gene matches: 5. CDR1 and CDR2 (germline): MNHNY, SVGAGI (reference sequence). The CDR3 here is CASGRDSSTDTQYF. Here the CDR3 DNA reads TGTGCCAGCGGACGGGACAGCAGCACAGATACGCAGTATTTT.

CDR3 protein: CASSLVELGQGLNFGYTF. For the CDR3, the DNA is TGTGCCAGCAGCTTAGTAGAGTTGGGACAGGGGTTGAATTTTGGCTACACCTTC. V and J are TRBV7-9 and TRBJ1-2; 10 bases line up with TRBD1. In germline, CDR1 is SEHNR, CDR2 FQNEAQ (reference sequence). With 1 base clipped from V and 7 bases from J, the junction kept 15 bases outside the gene matches. The CDR3 length is 18 residues.

The chain couples TRBV6-5 to TRBJ2-1, with 7 bases that match TRBD2. V was pared by 5 bases and J by 5 bases, with 6 bases of the junction left unmatched. Per the germline V gene, CDR1 is MNHEY and CDR2 is SVGAGI. The CDR3 extends over 14 amino acids. In nucleotides, the CDR3 is TGTGCCAGCAGTGTCATGCTAGCGGACAATGAGCAGTTCTTC. Its protein is CASSVMLADNEQFF.

The rearrangement uses TRBV11-2 and TRBJ2-1; D remains unclear. The CDR3 is made up of 13 amino acids. Germline CDR1 is SGHAT and CDR2 is FQNNGV. Trimming shortened V by 5 bases and J by 2 bases, and 7 bases separated the two germline ends. The CDR3 nucleotides are TGTGCCAGCAGCCGCGGAACCTACAATGAGCAGTTCTTC. This encodes CASSRGTYNEQFF. Full variable domain (missing parts from reference TRBV11-2 and TRBJ2-1): EAGVAQSPRYKIIEKRQSVAFWCNPISGHATLYWYQQILGQGPKLLIQFQNNGVVDDSQLPKDRFSAERLKGVDSTLKIQPAKLEDSAVYLCASSRGTYNEQFFGPGTRLTVL.

CDR3 in amino acids: CATSRATGTDTQYF. CDR3 sequence (DNA): TGTGCCACCAGCAGAGCCACTGGCACAGATACGCAGTATTTT. V is TRBV15 and J is TRBJ2-3; D unclear. The CDR3 is 14 amino acids. The ends were cut back, 1 base at V and 1 base at J, with 6 bases in the middle. Per germline, CDR1 LNHNV and CDR2 YYDKDF (reference sequence).

This chain uses TRBV6-1 with TRBJ2-7, with a tentative D call TRBD1 (6 bases). From germline, CDR1 is MNHNS and CDR2 SASEGT. The germline V and J ends were trimmed by 6 bases and 2 bases, with 11 bases remaining between them. The CDR3 is 13 residues long. CDR3 nucleotide sequence: TGTGCCAGCAGCCCGGGACAACCCTACGAGCAGTACTTC. Translation gives CASSPGQPYEQYF.

This rearrangement joins TRBV4-3 to TRBJ2-5; 7 bases are a match to TRBD2. CDR1 and CDR2 from the germline V gene are LGHNA and YSLEER. The CDR3 sequence is 14 residues long. With 0 bases clipped from V and 4 bases from J, the junction kept 2 bases outside the gene matches. CDR3 residues: CASSQEASGETQYF. The CDR3, as DNA: TGCGCCAGCAGCCAAGAGGCTAGCGGAGAGACCCAGTACTTC.

This rearrangement joins TRBV9 to TRBJ2-2, with D perhaps matching TRBD1 (6 bases). Germline V CDR1 and CDR2: SGDLS, YYNGEE. The CDR3 consists of 14 residues. V lost 3 bases to trimming and J lost 1 base, with 7 bases between them. CDR3 coding DNA: TGTGCCAGCAGCGCGACAGGGAACACCGGGGAGCTGTTTTTT. It encodes CASSATGNTGELFF.

This chain links TRBV10-1 with TRBJ2-7; the D gene is possibly TRBD2 (7 bases). Trimming shortened V by 4 bases and J by 4 bases, and 20 bases separated the two germline ends. This CDR3 has 16 residues. The V gene's germline CDR1 is WNHNN and CDR2 SYGVQD (reference sequence). CDR3 residues: CASSGGGHTKIYEQYF. The CDR3 DNA follows: TGCGCCAGCAGTGGGGGGGGGCATACCAAGATATACGAGCAGTACTTC.

V is TRBV5-1 and J is TRBJ2-1; maybe TRBD1 (5 bases). Germline loops: CDR1 SGHRS, CDR2 YFSETQ. This CDR3 is built from 14 residues. V was shortened by 1 base and J by 0 bases, with 5 bases between the two germline ends. CDR3 DNA: TGCGCCAGCAGCTTGCAGGGCTCCTACAATGAGCAGTTCTTC. Its protein is CASSLQGSYNEQFF.